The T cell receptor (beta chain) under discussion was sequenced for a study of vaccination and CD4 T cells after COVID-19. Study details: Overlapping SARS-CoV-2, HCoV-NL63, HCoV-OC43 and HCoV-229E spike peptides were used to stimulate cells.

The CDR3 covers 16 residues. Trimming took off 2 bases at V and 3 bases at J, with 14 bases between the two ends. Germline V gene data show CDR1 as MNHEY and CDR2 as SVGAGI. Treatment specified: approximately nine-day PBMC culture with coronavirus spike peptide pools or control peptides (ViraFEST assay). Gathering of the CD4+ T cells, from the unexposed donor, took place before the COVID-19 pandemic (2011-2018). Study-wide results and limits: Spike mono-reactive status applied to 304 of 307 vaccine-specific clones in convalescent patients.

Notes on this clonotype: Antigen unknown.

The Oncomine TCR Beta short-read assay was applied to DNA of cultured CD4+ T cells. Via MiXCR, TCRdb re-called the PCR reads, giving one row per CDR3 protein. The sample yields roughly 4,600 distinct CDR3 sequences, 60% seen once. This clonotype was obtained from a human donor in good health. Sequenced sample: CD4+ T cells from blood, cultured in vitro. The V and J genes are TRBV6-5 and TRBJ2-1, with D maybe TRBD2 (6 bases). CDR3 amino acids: CASSYTAGTNYNEQFF. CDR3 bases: TGTGCCAGCAGTTACACGGCGGGGACCAACTACAATGAGCAGTTCTTC.